This TCR beta chain was recovered during a study of T cells in Graves' hyperthyroidism and ophthalmopathy. Stability of Graves' hyperthyroidism was defined as absent ophthalmopathy progression within 18 months. Any patient presenting with uncontrolled infection, other autoimmune disease, pregnancy or lactation was left out. Amplified TCR beta CDR3 regions came from RNA transcripts. With the HTBI primer set, the TCR CDR3 went through a first round of RT-PCR. A single record per CDR3 protein comes from TCRdb applying MiXCR to the multiplex PCR reads. The sample includes 500,000 to 700,000 distinct CDR3 sequences, 16% seen only once; the top ten take around 19%. This clonotype was seen ten or more times. The CDR3 extends over 13 amino acids. Germline-derived CDR1 and CDR2 are SQVTM and ANQGSEA. J lost 3 bases, V lost 4 bases, and 6 bases had no gene match.

The sample consisted of blood. The chain couples TRBV29-1 to TRBJ2-7, with TRBD1 matching over 7 bases. This sequence was found in a woman under 30 with Graves' hyperthyroidism. CDR3 protein: CSVGGGRVYEQYF. The CDR3 DNA follows: TGCAGCGTTGGAGGGGGCAGGGTCTACGAGCAGTACTTC.